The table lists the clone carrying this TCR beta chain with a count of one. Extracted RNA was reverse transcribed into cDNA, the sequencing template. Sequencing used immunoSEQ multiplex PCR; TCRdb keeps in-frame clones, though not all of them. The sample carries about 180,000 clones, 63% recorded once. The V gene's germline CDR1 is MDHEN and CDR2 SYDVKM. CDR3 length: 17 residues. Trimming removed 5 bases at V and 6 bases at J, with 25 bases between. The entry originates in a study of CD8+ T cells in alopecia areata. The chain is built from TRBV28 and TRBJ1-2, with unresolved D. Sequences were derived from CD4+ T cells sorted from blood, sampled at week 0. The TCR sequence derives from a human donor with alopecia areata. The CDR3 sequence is CASSTGSNWRSGHGYTF. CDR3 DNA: TGTGCCAGCAGTACTGGGTCAAATTGGAGGTCGGGTCATGGCTACACCTTC.